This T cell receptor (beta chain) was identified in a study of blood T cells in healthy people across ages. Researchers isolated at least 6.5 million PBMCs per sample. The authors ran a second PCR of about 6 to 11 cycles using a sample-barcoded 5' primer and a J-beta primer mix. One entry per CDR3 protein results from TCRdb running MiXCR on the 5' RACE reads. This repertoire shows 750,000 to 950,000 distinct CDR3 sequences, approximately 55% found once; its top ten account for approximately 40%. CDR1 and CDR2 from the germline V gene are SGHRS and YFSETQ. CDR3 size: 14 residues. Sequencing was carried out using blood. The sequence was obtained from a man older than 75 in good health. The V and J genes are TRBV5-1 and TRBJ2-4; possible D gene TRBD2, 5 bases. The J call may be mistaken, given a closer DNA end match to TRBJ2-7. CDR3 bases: TGCGCCAGCAGCTTGGGTAGCGTGACCTACGAGCAGTACTTC. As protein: CASSLGSVTYEQYF.